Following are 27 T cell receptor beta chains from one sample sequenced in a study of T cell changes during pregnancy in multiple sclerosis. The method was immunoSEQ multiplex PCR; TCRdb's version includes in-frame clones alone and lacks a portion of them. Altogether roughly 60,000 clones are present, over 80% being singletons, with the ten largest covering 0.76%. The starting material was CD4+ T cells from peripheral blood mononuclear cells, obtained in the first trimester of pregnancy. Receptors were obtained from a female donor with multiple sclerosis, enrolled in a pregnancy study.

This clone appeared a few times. CDR3 residues: CASSSDRGAGNTIYF. CDR3 nucleotide sequence: TGTGCCAGCAGTTCGGACAGGGGCGCTGGAAACACCATATATTTT. The chain has TRBV2 and TRBJ1-3; 9 nucleotides line up with TRBD1. The CDR3 is made up of 15 amino acids. Germline CDR1 SNHLY, CDR2 FYNNEI. V lost 5 bases, J lost 2 bases, and 4 bases stayed unmatched. Filled out from reference TRBV2 and TRBJ1-3, the complete variable domain reads EPEVTQTPSHQVTQMGQEVILRCVPISNHLYFYWYRQILGQKVEFLVSFYNNEISEKSEIFDDQFSVERPDGSNFTLKIRSTKLEDSAMYFCASSSDRGAGNTIYFGEGSWLTVV.

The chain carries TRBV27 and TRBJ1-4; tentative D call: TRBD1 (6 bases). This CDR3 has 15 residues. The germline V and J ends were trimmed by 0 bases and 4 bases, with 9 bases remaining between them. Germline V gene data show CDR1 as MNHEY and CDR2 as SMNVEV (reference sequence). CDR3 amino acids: CASSLSSRGNEKLFF. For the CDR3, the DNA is TGTGCCAGCAGTTTATCCTCCAGGGGTAATGAAAAACTGTTTTTT.

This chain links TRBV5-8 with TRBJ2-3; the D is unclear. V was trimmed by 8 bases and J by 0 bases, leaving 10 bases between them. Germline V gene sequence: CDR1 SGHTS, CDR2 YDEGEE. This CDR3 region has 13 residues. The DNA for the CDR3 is TGTGCCAGAACCATGACTAGCACAGATACGCAGTATTTT. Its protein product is CARTMTSTDTQYF.

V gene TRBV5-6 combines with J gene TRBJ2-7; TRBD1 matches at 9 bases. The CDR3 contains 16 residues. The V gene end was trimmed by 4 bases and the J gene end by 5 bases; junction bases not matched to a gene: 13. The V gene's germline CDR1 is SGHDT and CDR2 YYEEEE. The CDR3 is CASSPPFGQGRDEQYF. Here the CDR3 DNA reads TGTGCCAGCAGCCCACCGTTCGGACAGGGGCGGGACGAGCAGTACTTC.

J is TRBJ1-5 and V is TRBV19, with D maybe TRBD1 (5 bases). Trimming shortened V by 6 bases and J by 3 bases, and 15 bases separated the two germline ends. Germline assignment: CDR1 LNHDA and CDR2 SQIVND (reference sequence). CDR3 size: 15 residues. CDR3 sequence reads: CASSLLTAPNQPQHF. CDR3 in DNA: TGTGCCAGTAGCCTGCTGACAGCCCCCAATCAGCCCCAGCATTTT.

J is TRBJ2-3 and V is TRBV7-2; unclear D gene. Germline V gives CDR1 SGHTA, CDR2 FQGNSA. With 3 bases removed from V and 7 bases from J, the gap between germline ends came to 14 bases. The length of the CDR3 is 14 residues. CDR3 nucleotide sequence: TGTGCCAGCAGCTTTTTCGCCTCGGAGAATACGCAGTATTTT. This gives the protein CASSFFASENTQYF.

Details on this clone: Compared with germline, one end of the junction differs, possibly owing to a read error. CDR3 sequence reads: CASSLEGDRGSAQHF. CDR3 bases: TGTGCCAGCAGTTTAGAGGGGGACAGGGGGTCGGCCCAGCATTTT. The rearrangement uses TRBV7-6 and TRBJ1-5; TRBD1 aligns across 11 bases. CDR1 is SGHVS and CDR2 is FNYEAQ in the germline V gene. CDR3 length: 15 residues.

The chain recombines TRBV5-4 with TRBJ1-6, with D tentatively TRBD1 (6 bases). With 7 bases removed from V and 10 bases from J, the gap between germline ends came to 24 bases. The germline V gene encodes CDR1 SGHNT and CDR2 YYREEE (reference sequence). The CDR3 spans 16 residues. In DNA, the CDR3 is TGTGCCAGCGCAAGAGTTTCAGGACAGTTTAACTCACCCCTCCACTTT. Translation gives CASARVSGQFNSPLHF.

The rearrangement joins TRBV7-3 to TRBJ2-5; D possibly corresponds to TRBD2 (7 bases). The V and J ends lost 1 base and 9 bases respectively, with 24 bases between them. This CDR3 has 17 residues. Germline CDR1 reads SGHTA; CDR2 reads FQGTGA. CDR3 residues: CASSLKGDRRGAGAQYF. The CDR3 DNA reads TGTGCCAGCAGCTTAAAGGGGGATCGACGGGGGGCCGGGGCCCAGTACTTC. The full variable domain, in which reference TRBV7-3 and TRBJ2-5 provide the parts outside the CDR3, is GAGVSQTPSNKVTEKGKYVELRCDPISGHTALYWYRQSLGQGPEFLIYFQGTGAADDSGLPNDRFFAVRPEGSVSTLKIQRTERGDSAVYLCASSLKGDRRGAGAQYFGPGTRLLVL.

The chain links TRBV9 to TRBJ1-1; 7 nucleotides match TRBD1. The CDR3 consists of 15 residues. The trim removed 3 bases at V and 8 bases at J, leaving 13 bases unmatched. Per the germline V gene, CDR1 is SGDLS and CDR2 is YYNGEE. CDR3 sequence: CASSETGTALAEAFF. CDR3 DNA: TGTGCCAGCAGCGAAACCGGGACAGCCTTGGCGGAAGCTTTCTTT.

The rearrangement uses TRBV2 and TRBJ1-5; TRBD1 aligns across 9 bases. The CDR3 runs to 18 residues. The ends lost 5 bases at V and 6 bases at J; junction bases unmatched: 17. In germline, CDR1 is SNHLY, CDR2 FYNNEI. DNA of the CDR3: TGTGCCAGCAGTCCTTACAGGGGGCGCAGAAACATCATTCAGCCCCAGCATTTT. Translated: CASSPYRGRRNIIQPQHF.

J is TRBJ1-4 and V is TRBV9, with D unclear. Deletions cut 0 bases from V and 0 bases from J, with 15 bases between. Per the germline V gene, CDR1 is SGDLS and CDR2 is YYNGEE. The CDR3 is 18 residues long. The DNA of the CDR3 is TGTGCCAGCAGCGTAGGTGGTACGGGATTTGCAACTAATGAAAAACTGTTTTTT. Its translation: CASSVGGTGFATNEKLFF.

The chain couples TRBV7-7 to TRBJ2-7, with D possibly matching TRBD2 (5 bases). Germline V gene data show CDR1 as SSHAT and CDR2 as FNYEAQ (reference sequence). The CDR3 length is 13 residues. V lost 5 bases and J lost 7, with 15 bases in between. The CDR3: CASSAGLPAEQYF. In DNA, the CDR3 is TGTGCCAGCAGCGCCGGACTGCCAGCAGAGCAGTACTTC.

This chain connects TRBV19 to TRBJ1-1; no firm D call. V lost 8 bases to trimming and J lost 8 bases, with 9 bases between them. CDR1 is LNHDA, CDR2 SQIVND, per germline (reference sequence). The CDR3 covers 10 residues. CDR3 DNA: TGTGCCAGTGGATGGGCCGAAGCTTTCTTT. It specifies CASGWAEAFF.

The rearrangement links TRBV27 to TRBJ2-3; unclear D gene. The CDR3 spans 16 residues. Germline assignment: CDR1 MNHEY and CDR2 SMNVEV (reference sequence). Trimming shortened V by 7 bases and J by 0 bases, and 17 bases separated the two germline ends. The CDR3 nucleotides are TGTGCCAGCACTACGTTGTCTTGGGCTAGCACAGATACGCAGTATTTT. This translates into CASTTLSWASTDTQYF.

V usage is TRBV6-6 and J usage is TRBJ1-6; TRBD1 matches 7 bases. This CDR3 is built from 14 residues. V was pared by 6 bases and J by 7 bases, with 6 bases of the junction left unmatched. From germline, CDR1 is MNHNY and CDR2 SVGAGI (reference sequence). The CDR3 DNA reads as TGTGCCAGCAGGCACAGGGGCTTGAATTCACCCCTCCACTTT. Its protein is CASRHRGLNSPLHF.

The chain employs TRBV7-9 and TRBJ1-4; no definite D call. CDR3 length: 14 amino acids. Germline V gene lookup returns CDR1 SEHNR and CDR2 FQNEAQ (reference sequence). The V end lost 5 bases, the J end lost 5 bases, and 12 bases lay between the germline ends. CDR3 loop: CASSPSSPNEKLFF. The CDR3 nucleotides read TGTGCCAGCAGCCCCTCGAGCCCCAATGAAAAACTGTTTTTT.

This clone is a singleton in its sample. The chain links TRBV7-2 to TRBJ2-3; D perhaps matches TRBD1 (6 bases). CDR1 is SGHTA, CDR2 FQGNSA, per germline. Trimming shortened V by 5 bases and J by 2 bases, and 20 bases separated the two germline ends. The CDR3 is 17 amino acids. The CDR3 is CASSAILLRDTTDTQYF. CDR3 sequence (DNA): TGTGCCAGCAGCGCGATCCTTCTCCGGGACACCACAGATACGCAGTATTTT.

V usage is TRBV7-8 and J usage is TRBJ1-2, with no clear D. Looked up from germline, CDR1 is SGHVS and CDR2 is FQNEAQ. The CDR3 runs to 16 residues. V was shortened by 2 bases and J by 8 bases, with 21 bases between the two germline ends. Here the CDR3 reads CASSLSRASPRRGYTF. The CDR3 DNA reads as TGTGCCAGCAGCTTAAGTAGGGCTTCCCCAAGGAGGGGCTACACCTTC.

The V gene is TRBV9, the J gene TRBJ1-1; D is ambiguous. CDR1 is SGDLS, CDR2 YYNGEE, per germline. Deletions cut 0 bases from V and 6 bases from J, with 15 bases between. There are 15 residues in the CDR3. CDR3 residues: CASSVGVAREAEAFF. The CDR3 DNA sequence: TGTGCCAGCAGCGTAGGGGTGGCGAGGGAGGCTGAAGCTTTCTTT. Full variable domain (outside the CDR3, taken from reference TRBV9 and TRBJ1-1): DSGVTQTPKHLITATGQRVTLRCSPRSGDLSVYWYQQSLDQGLQFLIQYYNGEERAKGNILERFSAQQFPDLHSELNLSSLELGDSALYFCASSVGVAREAEAFFGQGTRLTVV.

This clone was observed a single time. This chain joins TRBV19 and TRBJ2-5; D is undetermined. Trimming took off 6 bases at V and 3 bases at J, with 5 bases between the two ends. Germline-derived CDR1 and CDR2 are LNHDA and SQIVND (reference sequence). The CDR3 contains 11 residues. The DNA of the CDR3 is TGTGCCAGTAGGCTAGAAGAGACCCAGTACTTC. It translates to CASRLEETQYF.

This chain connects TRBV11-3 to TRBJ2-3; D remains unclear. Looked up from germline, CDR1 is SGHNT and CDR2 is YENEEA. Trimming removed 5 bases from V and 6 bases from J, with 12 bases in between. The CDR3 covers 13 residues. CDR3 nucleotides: TGTGCCAGCAGCCCCGGTACACAGGATACGCAGTATTTT. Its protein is CASSPGTQDTQYF.

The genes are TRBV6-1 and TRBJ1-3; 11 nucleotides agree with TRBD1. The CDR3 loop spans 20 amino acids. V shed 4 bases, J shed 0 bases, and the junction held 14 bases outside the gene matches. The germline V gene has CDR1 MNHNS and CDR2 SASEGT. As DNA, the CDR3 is TGTGCCAGCAGTGCCCTCTCTGGGACAGGGGGTACTAGCTCTGGAAACACCATATATTTT. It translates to CASSALSGTGGTSSGNTIYF.

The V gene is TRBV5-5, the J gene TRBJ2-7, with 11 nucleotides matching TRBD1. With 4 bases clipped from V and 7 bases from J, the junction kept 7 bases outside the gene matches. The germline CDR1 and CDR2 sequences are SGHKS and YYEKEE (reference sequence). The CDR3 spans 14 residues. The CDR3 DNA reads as TGTGCCAGCAGCCGGGACAGGGGGTTTAGGGAGCAGTACTTC. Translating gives CASSRDRGFREQYF.

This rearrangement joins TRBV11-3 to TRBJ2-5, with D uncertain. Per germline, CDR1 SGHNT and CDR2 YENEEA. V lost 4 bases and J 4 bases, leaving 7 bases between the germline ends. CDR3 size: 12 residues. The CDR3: CASSSNSETQYF. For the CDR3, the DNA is TGTGCCAGCAGCTCGAACTCAGAGACCCAGTACTTC.

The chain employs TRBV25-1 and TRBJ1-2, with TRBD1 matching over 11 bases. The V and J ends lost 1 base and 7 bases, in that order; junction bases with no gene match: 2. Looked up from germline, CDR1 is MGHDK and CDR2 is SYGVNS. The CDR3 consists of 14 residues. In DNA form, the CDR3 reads TGTGCCAGCAGTGAATCCGGGACAGGGGGTGGCTACACCTTC. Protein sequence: CASSESGTGGGYTF.

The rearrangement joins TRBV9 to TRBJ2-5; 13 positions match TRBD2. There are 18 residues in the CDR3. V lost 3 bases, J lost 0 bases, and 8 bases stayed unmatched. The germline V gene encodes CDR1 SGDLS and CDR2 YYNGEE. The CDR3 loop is CASSEGALAGGNQETQYF. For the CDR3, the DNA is TGTGCCAGCAGCGAGGGGGCACTAGCGGGGGGGAACCAAGAGACCCAGTACTTC.